Following are 26 T cell receptor beta chains from one sample sequenced in a study of blood T cell repertoires in COVID-19. Using immunoSEQ multiplex PCR, the repertoire was profiled, and TCRdb retains in-frame clones only, with some absent. Among 200,000 or so clones listed, roughly 87% were seen once. Source material: PBMCs or T cells enriched from blood (not recorded which). The receptor set was obtained from a man in his thirties or forties in a cohort exposed to, infected with or recovered from COVID-19 (not recorded which).

The V and J genes are TRBV11-3 and TRBJ2-1, with TRBD2 matching over 10 bases. Germline assignment: CDR1 SGHNT and CDR2 YENEEA. V lost 1 base and J lost 4; bases outside the gene matches: 13. This CDR3 region has 19 residues. DNA for the CDR3: TGTGCCAGCAGCTTAGTACGTCTAGCGGGAGAGAGACGGTACAATGAGCAGTTCTTC. This gives the protein CASSLVRLAGERRYNEQFF.

The chain joins TRBV2 to TRBJ1-4, with D uncertain. The germline gives CDR1 SNHLY, CDR2 FYNNEI. This CDR3 is built from 12 residues. V lost 6 bases and J lost 8, with 10 bases in between. The CDR3 loop is CASSRSGEKLFF. The CDR3 nucleotides read TGTGCCAGCAGCCGCAGCGGGGAAAAACTGTTTTTT.

This chain uses TRBV24-1 with TRBJ2-2, with 10 positions matching TRBD2. The CDR3 contains 14 residues. Germline V CDR1 and CDR2: KGHDR, SFDVKD. Trimming took 9 bases from V and 5 from J; bases not matched to a gene: 5. Here the CDR3 reads CATAGTSVTGELFF. The DNA of the CDR3 is TGTGCCACCGCCGGGACTAGCGTGACCGGGGAGCTGTTTTTT.

This sequence joins TRBV5-5 and TRBJ2-7; 11 bases line up with TRBD2. This CDR3 is 16 amino acids long. Unmatched junction bases numbered 8, after V lost 3 bases and J lost 3 bases. Germline V gene lookup returns CDR1 SGHKS and CDR2 YYEKEE (reference sequence). The DNA for the CDR3 is TGTGCCAGCAGCTCAACGACTAGCGGGATTCTCTACGAGCAGTACTTC. This gives the protein CASSSTTSGILYEQYF.

This chain joins TRBV13 and TRBJ2-1; 7 bases are shared with TRBD2. V lost 2 bases and J lost 9; bases outside the gene matches: 4. The CDR3 runs to 13 residues. The germline gives CDR1 PRHDT, CDR2 FYEKMQ (reference sequence). The CDR3 loop is CASSLSSGIEQFF. CDR3 nucleotide sequence: TGTGCCAGCAGCTTATCAAGCGGGATTGAGCAGTTCTTC.

The rearrangement joins TRBV4-3 to TRBJ2-2; tentatively, D is TRBD1 (5 bases). V gave up 1 base and J gave up 4 bases, with 19 bases separating them. Per the germline V gene, CDR1 is LGHNA and CDR2 is YSLEER. This CDR3 is 18 amino acids long. This CDR3 is CASSQAPLGAATTGELFF. Written as DNA, the CDR3 is TGCGCCAGCAGCCAAGCTCCTCTTGGGGCAGCGACCACCGGGGAGCTGTTTTTT.

The J gene is TRBJ2-5, the V gene TRBV2; D perhaps matches TRBD1 (5 bases). This CDR3 spans 15 amino acids. Trimming took off 6 bases at V and 2 bases at J, with 16 bases between the two ends. In germline, CDR1 is SNHLY, CDR2 FYNNEI. CDR3 region: CASRGGQSQQETQYF. The CDR3 DNA follows: TGTGCCAGCAGAGGTGGACAAAGCCAACAAGAGACCCAGTACTTC.

The chain couples TRBV29-1 to TRBJ2-2; perhaps TRBD2 as D (5 bases). The CDR3 runs 13 residues. Germline CDR1 SQVTM, CDR2 ANQGSEA. V was cut by 4 bases and J by 0 bases, with 6 bases left in between. The CDR3 sequence: CSVAGTNTGELFF. CDR3 DNA sequence: TGCAGCGTTGCGGGAACGAACACCGGGGAGCTGTTTTTT.

V usage is TRBV15 and J usage is TRBJ2-7; 14 bases align to TRBD2. CDR1 and CDR2 (germline): LNHNV, YYDKDF (reference sequence). After removal of 1 base from V and 0 bases from J, the junction contained 8 bases not matched to a gene. The CDR3 has 19 amino acids. CDR3 coding DNA: TGTGCCACCAGCAGAGTTTTTAGGACTAGCGGGAGGTCCTCCTACGAGCAGTACTTC. It translates to CATSRVFRTSGRSSYEQYF.

The V and J genes are TRBV3-1 (or the pseudogene TRBV3-2) and TRBJ2-5; 8 bases align to TRBD2. Looked up from germline, CDR1 is LGHDT and CDR2 is YNNKEL (reference sequence). After removal of 4 bases from V and 2 bases from J, the junction contained 3 bases not matched to a gene. CDR3 length: 14 residues. CDR3 sequence reads: CASSRGTSQETQYF. The CDR3 region has the DNA TGTGCCAGCAGCCGAGGGACTAGTCAAGAGACCCAGTACTTC.

The table lists this clone with a few counts. This sequence joins TRBV7-9 and TRBJ2-7, with a possible D match to TRBD1 (6 bases). The CDR3 consists of 15 residues. The V gene's germline CDR1 is SEHNR and CDR2 FQNEAQ (reference sequence). V was trimmed by 1 base and J by 6 bases, leaving 16 bases between them. The CDR3 DNA reads as TGTGCCAGCAGCTTAGAGTGGGGGCAAAGGAGCGAGCAGTACTTC. Amino acid sequence: CASSLEWGQRSEQYF.

The rearrangement links TRBV6-1 to TRBJ2-7, with 7 bases lining up with TRBD1. This CDR3 has 16 amino acids. V was clipped by 1 base and J by 1 base; unmatched bases: 7. Germline CDR1 is MNHNS and CDR2 is SASEGT. The chain's CDR3 is CASSEVWGQTSYEQYF. CDR3 DNA sequence: TGTGCCAGCAGTGAAGTTTGGGGACAGACATCCTACGAGCAGTACTTC.

The chain combines TRBV7-9 with TRBJ2-7; possible D gene TRBD2, 5 bases. V lost 1 base to trimming and J lost 5 bases, with 15 bases between them. The CDR3 length is 15 residues. Germline V gene lookup returns CDR1 SEHNR and CDR2 FQNEAQ (reference sequence). The chain's CDR3 is CASSLEGVPTNEQYF. The CDR3 DNA follows: TGTGCCAGCAGCTTAGAGGGAGTCCCCACGAACGAGCAGTACTTC.

This chain connects TRBV11-3 to TRBJ2-5; D gene ambiguous. Trimming cost V 5 bases and J 1 base, with 8 bases left between them. This CDR3 is built from 13 residues. Germline-derived CDR1 and CDR2 are SGHNT and YENEEA. In DNA form, the CDR3 reads TGTGCCAGCAGCCGGGTAGCCCAAGAGACCCAGTACTTC. This gives the protein CASSRVAQETQYF.

The J gene is TRBJ1-5, the V gene TRBV10-3; D call uncertain. This CDR3 region has 15 residues. V shed 1 base and J shed 3 bases, with 10 bases lying between them. CDR1 is ENHRY and CDR2 is SYGVKD in the germline V gene. CDR3 residues: CAISEYRRINQPQHF. The CDR3, as DNA: TGTGCCATCAGTGAGTACCGGCGGATCAATCAGCCCCAGCATTTT.

V gene TRBV27 combines with J gene TRBJ2-1; D is perhaps TRBD1 (6 bases). CDR1 MNHEY and CDR2 SMNVEV come from the germline V gene (reference sequence). V was pared by 5 bases and J by 2 bases, with 13 bases between. The CDR3 spans 15 residues. The CDR3: CASSVSEGAYNEQFF. The DNA of the CDR3 is TGTGCCAGCAGTGTTTCCGAGGGGGCCTACAATGAGCAGTTCTTC.

The chain employs TRBV12-2 and TRBJ2-4; TRBD1, the table's D call, lacks a check against the DNA. TRBV12-2 is a documented pseudogene. The CDR3 runs to 15 residues. CDR3 amino acids: CASRGTLDRVNIQYF. Written as DNA, the CDR3 is TGTGCAAGTCGCGGAACATTGGACAGGGTGAATATTCAGTACTTC.

CDR3 residues: CASSGWTGGAPDTQYF. DNA for the CDR3: TGTGCCAGCAGTGGGTGGACCGGGGGGGCACCTGATACGCAGTATTTT. V is TRBV2 and J is TRBJ2-3; 8 bases map to TRBD2. The CDR3 has 16 amino acids. Germline CDR1 SNHLY, CDR2 FYNNEI. J gave up 6 bases and V 4 bases, and 12 bases lay outside the gene matches.

Notes on this clone: Other DNA sequences of this sample code for an identical CDR3. V is TRBV9 and J is TRBJ2-1, with 8 bases lining up with TRBD2. CDR1 and CDR2 (germline): SGDLS, YYNGEE. With 2 bases clipped from V and 3 bases from J, the junction kept 1 base outside the gene matches. The CDR3 consists of 14 residues. CDR3: CASSVGLDYNEQFF. For the CDR3, the DNA is TGTGCCAGCAGCGTGGGACTAGACTACAATGAGCAGTTCTTC.

The chain combines TRBV24-1 with TRBJ2-6; weak D call: TRBD1 (5 bases). The germline V gene has CDR1 KGHDR and CDR2 SFDVKD. The length of the CDR3 is 19 residues. V lost 4 bases, J lost 0 bases, and 18 bases lay in between. This CDR3 is CATSEAAGSLTSGANVLTF. CDR3 nucleotides: TGTGCCACCAGTGAAGCAGCAGGGTCACTTACCTCTGGGGCCAACGTCCTGACTTTC.

The rearrangement links TRBV3-1 (or the pseudogene TRBV3-2) to TRBJ2-1, with 7 bases matching TRBD2. With 4 bases clipped from V and 4 bases from J, the junction kept 7 bases outside the gene matches. This CDR3 comprises 15 residues. Germline V gives CDR1 LGHDT, CDR2 YNNKEL (reference sequence). CDR3 sequence: CASSRSGWRYNEQFF. The CDR3 DNA sequence: TGTGCCAGCAGCCGTAGCGGGTGGCGGTACAATGAGCAGTTCTTC.

In nucleotides, the CDR3 is TGTGCCAGCAGCCGGAGGGGACAGAGCTCCTACGAGCAGTACTTC. Translated, it gives CASSRRGQSSYEQYF. The chain has TRBV27 and TRBJ2-7; tentative D call: TRBD1 (7 bases). This CDR3 region has 15 residues. Germline lookup yields CDR1 MNHEY and CDR2 SMNVEV (reference sequence). V gave up 6 bases and J gave up 0 bases, with 15 bases separating them.

The J gene is TRBJ2-7, the V gene TRBV28; the match to TRBD2 covers 9 bases. V lost 1 base to trimming and J lost 3 bases; unmatched junction nucleotides: 4. This CDR3 is 15 amino acids long. Per the germline V gene, CDR1 is MDHEN and CDR2 is SYDVKM. CDR3 loop: CASSLFPAGGYEQYF. The CDR3 DNA reads TGTGCCAGCAGTTTATTTCCAGCGGGAGGCTACGAGCAGTACTTC.

The rearrangement uses TRBV7-6 and TRBJ2-2; maybe TRBD2 (6 bases). Germline lookup yields CDR1 SGHVS and CDR2 FNYEAQ. CDR3 length: 13 amino acids. V gave up 4 bases and J gave up 8 bases, with 11 bases separating them. This CDR3 is CASSSLGRGELFF. CDR3 coding DNA: TGTGCCAGCAGCTCCTTGGGGAGGGGGGAGCTGTTTTTT.

This clone was seen once. This rearrangement joins TRBV5-1 to TRBJ1-1, with 8 positions matching TRBD1. J lost 7 bases, V lost 3 bases, and 8 bases had no gene match. Germline V CDR1 and CDR2: SGHRS, YFSETQ. The CDR3 consists of 14 residues. This CDR3 reads CASSSGQGRVEAFF. CDR3 nucleotide sequence: TGCGCCAGCAGCTCCGGACAGGGAAGGGTTGAAGCTTTCTTT.

The genes are TRBV2 and TRBJ2-6; possibly TRBD2 for D (5 bases). The length of the CDR3 is 15 residues. With 4 bases removed from V and 0 bases from J, the gap between germline ends came to 7 bases. Germline V gene lookup returns CDR1 SNHLY and CDR2 FYNNEI. CDR3 sequence reads: CASSGGISGANVLTF. The CDR3, as DNA: TGTGCCAGCAGTGGAGGGATCTCTGGGGCCAACGTCCTGACTTTC.